This T cell receptor beta chain appears in the sequencing data of a study of T cells in Graves' hyperthyroidism and ophthalmopathy. Diagnoses used clinical symptoms, serum thyroxine and TRAb, thyroid ultrasound and orbital computed tomography. On this clonotype itself: A much bigger clone sits one base away, suggesting this may be a read error.

TCR beta CDR3 regions were amplified from RNA transcripts. TCR CDR3 regions were first amplified by RT-PCR with HTBI primers. TCRdb recomputed calls from the multiplex PCR reads with MiXCR, one row per CDR3 protein. The table includes 700,000 or so distinct CDR3 sequences, about a sixth detected once. The CDR3 extends over 15 amino acids. The germline CDR1 and CDR2 sequences are SEHNR and FQNEAQ (reference sequence). This sequence joins TRBV7-9 and TRBJ2-5; D perhaps matches TRBD2 (5 bases). The sequence was collected from a man between 18 and 29 years old with Graves' hyperthyroidism. The sample consisted of blood. CDR3 sequence reads: CASSLVGWGEEIQYF. The CDR3 DNA reads TGTGCCAGCAGCTTAGTTGGTTGGGGAGAAGAGATCCAGTACTTC.